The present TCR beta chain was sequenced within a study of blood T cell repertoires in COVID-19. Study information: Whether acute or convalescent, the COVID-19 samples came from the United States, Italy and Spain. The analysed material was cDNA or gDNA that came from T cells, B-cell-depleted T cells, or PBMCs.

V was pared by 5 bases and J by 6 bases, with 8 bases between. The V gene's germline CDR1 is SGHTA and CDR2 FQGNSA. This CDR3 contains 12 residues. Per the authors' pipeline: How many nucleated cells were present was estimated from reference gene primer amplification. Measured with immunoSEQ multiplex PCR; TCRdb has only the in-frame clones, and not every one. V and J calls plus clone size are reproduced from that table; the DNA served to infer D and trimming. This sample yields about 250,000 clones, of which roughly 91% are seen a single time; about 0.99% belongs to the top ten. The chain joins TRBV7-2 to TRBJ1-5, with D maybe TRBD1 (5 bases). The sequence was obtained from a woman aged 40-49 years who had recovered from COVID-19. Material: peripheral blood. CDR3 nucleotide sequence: TGTGCCAGCAGCCCCGGGGGTCAGCCCCAGCATTTT. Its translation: CASSPGGQPQHF.